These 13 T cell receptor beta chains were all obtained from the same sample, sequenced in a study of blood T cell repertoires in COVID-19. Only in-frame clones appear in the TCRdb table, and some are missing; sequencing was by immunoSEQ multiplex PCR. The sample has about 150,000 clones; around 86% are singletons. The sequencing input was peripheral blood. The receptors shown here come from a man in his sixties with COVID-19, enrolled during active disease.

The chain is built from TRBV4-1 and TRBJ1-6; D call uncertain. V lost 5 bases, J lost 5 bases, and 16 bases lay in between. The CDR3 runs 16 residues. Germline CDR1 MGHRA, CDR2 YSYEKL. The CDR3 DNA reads TGCGCCAGCAGCGTCAAGTACCCCGGTGATAATTCACCCCTCCACTTT. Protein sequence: CASSVKYPGDNSPLHF.

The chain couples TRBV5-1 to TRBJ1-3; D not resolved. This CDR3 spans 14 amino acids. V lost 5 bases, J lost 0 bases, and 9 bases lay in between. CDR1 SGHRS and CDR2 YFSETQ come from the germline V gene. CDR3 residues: CASSSQISGNTIYF. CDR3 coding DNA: TGCGCCAGCAGTTCGCAGATCTCTGGAAACACCATATATTTT.

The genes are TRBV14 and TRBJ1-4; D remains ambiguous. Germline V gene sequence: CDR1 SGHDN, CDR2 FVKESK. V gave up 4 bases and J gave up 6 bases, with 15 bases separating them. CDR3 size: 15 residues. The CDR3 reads CASSPTGRLDEKLFF. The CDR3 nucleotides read TGTGCCAGCAGCCCCACGGGAAGGTTAGATGAAAAACTGTTTTTT. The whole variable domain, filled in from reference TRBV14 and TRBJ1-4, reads EAGVTQFPSHSVIEKGQTVTLRCDPISGHDNLYWYRRVMGKEIKFLLHFVKESKQDESGMPNNRFLAERTGGTYSTLKVQPAELEDSGVYFCASSPTGRLDEKLFFGSGTQLSVL.

The DNA of the CDR3 is TGTGCCAGTAGTATTGACCCAGGGGGCGCGGACAATGAGCAGTTCTTC. It specifies CASSIDPGGADNEQFF. V gene TRBV19 combines with J gene TRBJ2-1; 8 bases are a match to TRBD1. Germline V gene lookup returns CDR1 LNHDA and CDR2 SQIVND (reference sequence). Trimming cost V 3 bases and J 5 bases; bases outside gene matches: 9. The CDR3 extends over 16 amino acids.

The CDR3 region is CASREQGYTEAFF. CDR3 bases: TGTGCCAGCAGAGAACAGGGATATACTGAAGCTTTCTTT. J is TRBJ1-1 and V is TRBV6-6, with D possibly being TRBD1 (6 bases). Looked up from germline, CDR1 is MNHNY and CDR2 is SVGAGI (reference sequence). Trimming left V 6 bases short and J 5 bases short, with 13 bases between. The CDR3 is 13 amino acids.

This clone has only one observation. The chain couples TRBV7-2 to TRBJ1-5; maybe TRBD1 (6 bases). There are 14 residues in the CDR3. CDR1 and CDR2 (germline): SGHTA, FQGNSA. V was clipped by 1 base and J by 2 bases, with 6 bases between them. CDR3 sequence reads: CASSLGTGNQPQHF. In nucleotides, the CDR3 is TGTGCCAGCAGCTTAGGGACAGGCAATCAGCCCCAGCATTTT.

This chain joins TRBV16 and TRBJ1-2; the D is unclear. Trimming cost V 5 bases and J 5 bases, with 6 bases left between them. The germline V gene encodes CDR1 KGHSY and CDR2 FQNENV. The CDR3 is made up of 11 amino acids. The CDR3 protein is CASSGSYGYTF. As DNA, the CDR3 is TGTGCCAGCAGCGGCTCGTATGGCTACACCTTC. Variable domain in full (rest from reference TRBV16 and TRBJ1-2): GEEVAQTPKHLVRGEGQKAKLYCAPIKGHSYVFWYQQVLKNEFKFLISFQNENVFDETGMPKERFSAKCLPNSPCSLEIQATKLEDSAVYFCASSGSYGYTFGSGTRLTVV.

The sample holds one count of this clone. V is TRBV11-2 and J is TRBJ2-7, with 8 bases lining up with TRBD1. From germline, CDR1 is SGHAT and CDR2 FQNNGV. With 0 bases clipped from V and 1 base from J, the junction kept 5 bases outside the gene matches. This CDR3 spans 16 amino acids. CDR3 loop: CASSLERQGSSYEQYF. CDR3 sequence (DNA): TGTGCCAGCAGCTTAGAGAGACAGGGGAGTTCCTACGAGCAGTACTTC. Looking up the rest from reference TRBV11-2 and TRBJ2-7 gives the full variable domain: EAGVAQSPRYKIIEKRQSVAFWCNPISGHATLYWYQQILGQGPKLLIQFQNNGVVDDSQLPKDRFSAERLKGVDSTLKIQPAKLEDSAVYLCASSLERQGSSYEQYFGPGTRLTVT.

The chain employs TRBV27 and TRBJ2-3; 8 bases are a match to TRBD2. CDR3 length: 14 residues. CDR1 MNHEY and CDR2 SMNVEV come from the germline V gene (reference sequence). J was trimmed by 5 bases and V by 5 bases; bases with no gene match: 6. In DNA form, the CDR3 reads TGTGCCAGCAGTCCGGGGGGGTTGGTAGATACGCAGTATTTT. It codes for CASSPGGLVDTQYF.

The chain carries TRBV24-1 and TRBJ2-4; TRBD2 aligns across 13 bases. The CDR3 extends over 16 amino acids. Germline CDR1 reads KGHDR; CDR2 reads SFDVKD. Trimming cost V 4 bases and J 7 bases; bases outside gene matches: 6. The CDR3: CATSDPGLAGENIQYF. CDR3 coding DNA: TGTGCCACCAGTGACCCCGGACTAGCGGGAGAGAACATTCAGTACTTC.

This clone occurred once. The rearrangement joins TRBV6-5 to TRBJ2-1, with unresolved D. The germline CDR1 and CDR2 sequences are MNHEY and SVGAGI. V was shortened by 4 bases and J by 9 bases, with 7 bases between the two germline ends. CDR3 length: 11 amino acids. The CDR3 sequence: CASSSIGEQFF. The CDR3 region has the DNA TGTGCCAGCAGTTCCATCGGTGAGCAGTTCTTC.

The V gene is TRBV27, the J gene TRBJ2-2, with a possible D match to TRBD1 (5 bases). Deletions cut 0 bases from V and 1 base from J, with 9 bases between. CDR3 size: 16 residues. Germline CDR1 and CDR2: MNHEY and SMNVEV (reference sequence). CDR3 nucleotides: TGTGCCAGCAGTTTATCCCTAGGGGTGAACACCGGGGAGCTGTTTTTT. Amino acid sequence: CASSLSLGVNTGELFF.

The CDR3 DNA sequence: TGTGCCAGCAGCTATACATATTTAGCGCGCCGTTCCTACAATGAGCAGTTCTTC. It codes for CASSYTYLARRSYNEQFF. This chain joins TRBV5-8 and TRBJ2-1; the D gene is possibly TRBD2 (5 bases). The CDR3 runs 18 residues. The ends were cut back, 3 bases at V and 1 base at J, with 20 bases in the middle. Germline CDR1 is SGHTS and CDR2 is YDEGEE.